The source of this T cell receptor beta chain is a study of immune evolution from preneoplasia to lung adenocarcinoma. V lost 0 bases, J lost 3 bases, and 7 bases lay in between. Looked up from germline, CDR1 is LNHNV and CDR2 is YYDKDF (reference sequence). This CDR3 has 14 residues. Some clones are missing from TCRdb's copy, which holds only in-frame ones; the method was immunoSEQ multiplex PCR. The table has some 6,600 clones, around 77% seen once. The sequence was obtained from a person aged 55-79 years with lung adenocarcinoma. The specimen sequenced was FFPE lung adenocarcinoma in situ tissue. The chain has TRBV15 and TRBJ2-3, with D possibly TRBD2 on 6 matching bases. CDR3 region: CATSRDGGTDTQYF. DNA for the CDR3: TGTGCCACCAGCAGAGATGGGGGGACAGATACGCAGTATTTT.